This record concerns one T cell receptor beta chain sequence. Its matching antigen is unknown. The sample comes from a study of T cell responses to AZD1222 COVID-19 vaccine. Looking at the study overall: Investigators merged groups given second doses at roughly 4 or roughly 12 weeks.

Whole-study results and caveats: Spike-specific TCR breadth and depth were elevated following two AZD1222 doses. Unmutated variant regions are reportedly targeted by nearly half of spike-specific TCRs.

This CDR3 has 13 residues. In germline, CDR1 is SQVTM, CDR2 ANQGSEA. V lost 4 bases and J 1 base, leaving 10 bases between the germline ends. The repertoire was sequenced with immunoSEQ multiplex PCR; TCRdb's copy has only in-frame clones and lacks some. The sample has 150,000 to 200,000 clones, around 92% seen once. The sequence was obtained from an adult in good health. The gene calls are TRBV29-1 and TRBJ1-1, with a possible D match to TRBD1 (5 bases). The sequenced sample was peripheral blood, obtained on day 0 of AZD1222 vaccination. CDR3 protein: CSVGQTANTEAFF. DNA of the CDR3: TGCAGCGTTGGACAGACAGCGAACACTGAAGCTTTCTTT.